One and the same sample provided the 19 T cell receptor beta chains below, sequenced in a study of CXCR3-negative and CXCR3-positive naive CD8 T cells. The libraries of TRB cDNA were constructed through 5' RACE using UMI labels. Each CDR3 protein gets one entry in TCRdb, which reprocessed the 5' RACE reads and gives no DNA. Its listing shows around 88,000 distinct CDR3 sequences. Study conclusions and caveats: CXCR3-negative naive cells had less hydrophobic TRB CDR3s than did CXCR3-positive naive cells.

These receptors' targets are unknown. The sequencing sample was made of naive CXCR3+ CD8+ T cells from blood. Subset noted: CD45RO-CCR7+CD27+CD95- naive CD8+ T cells expressing CXCR3 (TNR3+). All receptors come from a human donor in good health. Some clones in this sample may be carry-over from other donors' samples.

This rearrangement joins TRBV3-1 to TRBJ2-1; the D call from TCRdb, TRBD2, cannot be confirmed without DNA. The V gene's germline CDR1 is LGHDT and CDR2 YNNKEL (reference sequence). The CDR3 is 17 amino acids. The CDR3 reads CASSQDRSGGAGNEQFF.

The CDR3 protein is CAWSVLGGMNTEAFF. This chain uses TRBV30 with TRBJ1-1; TCRdb's D gene call, TRBD1, goes unchecked for lack of DNA. Germline V gene lookup returns CDR1 GTSNPN and CDR2 SVGIG (reference sequence). This CDR3 is built from 15 residues.

The genes are TRBV29-1 and TRBJ2-2; TCRdb lists TRBD1, though no DNA is available to test this call. The CDR3 consists of 14 residues. Per the germline V gene, CDR1 is SQVTM and CDR2 is ANQGSEA. The CDR3 protein is CSVAGTGYTGELFF.

The chain employs TRBV5-4 and TRBJ2-2. Germline V gene sequence: CDR1 SGHNT, CDR2 YYREEE (reference sequence). CDR3 size: 12 residues. The CDR3 loop is CASSQHAGELFF.

The chain joins TRBV4-2 to TRBJ2-3; lacking DNA, the TRBD1 call made by TCRdb goes unchecked. Germline V gives CDR1 LGHNA, CDR2 YNFKEQ. The CDR3 is made up of 17 amino acids. CDR3 residues: CASSQDTGQGGPDTQYF.

The CDR3 region is CSAQPRDIPCEQYF. The chain has TRBV29-1 and TRBJ2-7; TCRdb returns TRBD1, unconfirmable since there is no DNA. Germline CDR1 SQVTM, CDR2 ANQGSEA. This CDR3 region has 14 residues.

The chain is built from TRBV20-1 and TRBJ2-7; the D gene TCRdb calls, TRBD1, cannot be checked with no DNA. The germline gives CDR1 DFQATT, CDR2 SNEGSKA (reference sequence). CDR3 size: 16 residues. This CDR3 is CSARDPDRDAYREQYF.

The chain links TRBV29-1 to TRBJ2-5; checking the TCRdb D call of TRBD2 is not possible without DNA. Germline CDR1 reads SQVTM; CDR2 reads ANQGSEA. The CDR3 sequence is 17 residues long. The CDR3 sequence is CSVERSVWDSKEETQYF.

The V gene is TRBV3-1, the J gene TRBJ1-2. CDR1 and CDR2 from the germline V gene are LGHDT and YNNKEL (reference sequence). The CDR3 has 18 amino acids. CDR3 sequence reads: CASSPPSLGLRANYGYTF.

The rearrangement uses TRBV28 and TRBJ2-5. Germline V gene sequence: CDR1 MDHEN, CDR2 SYDVKM. This CDR3 has 13 amino acids. The CDR3 sequence is CASSPRLGETQYF.

V is TRBV12-5 and J is TRBJ1-2; absent DNA, TCRdb's TRBD1 call cannot be checked. CDR1 and CDR2 from the germline V gene are LGHNT and FRNRAP. This CDR3 is 16 amino acids long. The chain's CDR3 is CASGLGGTGKDYGYTF.

The chain joins TRBV5-1 to TRBJ2-5; with no DNA, the TCRdb D assignment of TRBD1 cannot be verified. The germline V gene has CDR1 SGHRS and CDR2 YFSETQ. This CDR3 has 14 residues. The CDR3 sequence: CASSPLTVQETQYF.

The chain joins TRBV28 to TRBJ1-5. Germline lookup yields CDR1 MDHEN and CDR2 SYDVKM. The CDR3 has 14 amino acids. The CDR3 spells CASTPRSAGQPQHF.

This CDR3 is CSVEGELKNIQYF. The genes are TRBV29-1 and TRBJ2-4; TCRdb outputs TRBD2, but without DNA this stays unchecked. This CDR3 comprises 13 residues. Germline-derived CDR1 and CDR2 are SQVTM and ANQGSEA. Full variable domain (missing parts from reference TRBV29-1 and TRBJ2-4): SAVISQKPSRDICQRGTSLTIQCQVDSQVTMMFWYRQQPGQSLTLIATANQGSEATYESGFVIDKFPISRPNLTFSTLTVSNMSPEDSSIYLCSVEGELKNIQYFGAGTRLSVL.

J is TRBJ2-7 and V is TRBV5-1. This CDR3 has 11 residues. Germline V gene data show CDR1 as SGHRS and CDR2 as YFSETQ. The CDR3 sequence: CASSFLAEQYF.

This chain joins TRBV5-1 and TRBJ2-2; the D call from TCRdb, TRBD1, cannot be confirmed without DNA. Germline V gene data show CDR1 as SGHRS and CDR2 as YFSETQ. The CDR3 sequence is 15 residues long. CDR3 region: CASSPRDRNTGELFF.

The chain joins TRBV5-6 to TRBJ2-5. The CDR3 covers 17 residues. Looked up from germline, CDR1 is SGHDT and CDR2 is YYEEEE. This chain's CDR3 is CASSTSGKTYPRETQYF.

The J gene is TRBJ2-2, the V gene TRBV6-5. In germline, CDR1 is MNHEY, CDR2 SVGAGI. This CDR3 spans 13 amino acids. The CDR3 here is CASSYSGTRELFF.

V is TRBV7-8 and J is TRBJ2-3. The CDR3 is 13 amino acids. Germline V gives CDR1 SGHVS, CDR2 FQNEAQ. CDR3 loop: CASSHHRTDTQYF.